This T cell receptor (beta chain) was recorded in a study of CD8 T cells in ankylosing spondylitis. Germline assignment: CDR1 SGDLS and CDR2 YYNGEE. The CDR3 is 14 amino acids. Trimming stripped 0 bases from V and 6 bases from J, with 12 bases between. This clonotype has ten or more counts. Its target is unknown. One entry per CDR3 protein, called by TCRdb with MiXCR from the 5' RACE reads. Among 180,000 or so distinct CDR3 sequences listed, roughly 10% were seen once. Study results and caveats: Reports say disease-linked clones showed up significantly more in matched ankylosing spondylitis synovial fluid. Reports of some motif variants in reactive arthritis synovial fluid and blood predate this one. Disease-linked clones proved CD8+ and comparatively uncommon in peripheral blood.

The clonotype was recovered from a male donor with ankylosing spondylitis or in good health (not recorded which). This chain uses TRBV9 with TRBJ1-2, with D maybe TRBD1 (6 bases). The material sequenced was blood, either unsorted or a sorted T cell fraction (not recorded which). CDR3 bases: TGTGCCAGCAGCGTAGCTGCCCAGGGGAATGGCTACACCTTC. Protein product: CASSVAAQGNGYTF.